This TCR beta chain was identified in a study of cytomegalovirus exposure and HLA in healthy donors. PCR employed 60 Vbeta and 13 Jbeta primers. TCRdb's copy holds only in-frame clones and misses some; the assay was immunoSEQ multiplex PCR. The sample records about 130,000 clones, approximately 85% being singletons. The receptor was derived from a male donor in good health and CMV-seropositive. The specimen sequenced was PBMCs.

The CDR3 here is CASKSDIITSYEQYF. The CDR3 DNA reads TGTGCCAGCAAGTCGGACATTATCACCTCCTACGAGCAGTACTTC. The rearrangement uses TRBV2 and TRBJ2-7, with a possible D match to TRBD1 (5 bases). Trimming left V 7 bases short and J 0 bases short, with 16 bases between. This CDR3 is 15 amino acids long. Per germline, CDR1 SNHLY and CDR2 FYNNEI.